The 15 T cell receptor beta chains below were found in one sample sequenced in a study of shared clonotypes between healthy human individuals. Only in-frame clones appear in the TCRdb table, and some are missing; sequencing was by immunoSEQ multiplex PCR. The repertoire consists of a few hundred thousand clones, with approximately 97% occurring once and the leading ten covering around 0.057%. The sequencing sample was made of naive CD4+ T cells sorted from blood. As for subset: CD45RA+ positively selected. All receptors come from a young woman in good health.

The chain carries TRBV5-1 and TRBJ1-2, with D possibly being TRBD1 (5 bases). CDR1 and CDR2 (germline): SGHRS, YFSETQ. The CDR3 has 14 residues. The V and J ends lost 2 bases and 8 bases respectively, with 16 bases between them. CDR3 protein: CASSFDGTTRGYTF. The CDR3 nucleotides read TGCGCCAGCAGCTTTGACGGGACGACACGGGGCTACACCTTC.

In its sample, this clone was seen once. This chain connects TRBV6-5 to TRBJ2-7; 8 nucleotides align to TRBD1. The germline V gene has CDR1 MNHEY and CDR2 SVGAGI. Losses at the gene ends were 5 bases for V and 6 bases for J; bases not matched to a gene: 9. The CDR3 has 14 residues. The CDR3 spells CASSSTGGRSEQYF. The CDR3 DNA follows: TGTGCCAGCAGTAGTACAGGGGGTCGATCCGAGCAGTACTTC.

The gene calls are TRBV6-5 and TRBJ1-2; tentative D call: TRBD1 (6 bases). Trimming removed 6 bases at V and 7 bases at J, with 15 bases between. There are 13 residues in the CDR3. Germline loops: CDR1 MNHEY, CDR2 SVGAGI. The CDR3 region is CASRLGGAGGYTF. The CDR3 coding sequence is TGTGCCAGCAGGTTGGGGGGGGCTGGTGGCTACACCTTC.

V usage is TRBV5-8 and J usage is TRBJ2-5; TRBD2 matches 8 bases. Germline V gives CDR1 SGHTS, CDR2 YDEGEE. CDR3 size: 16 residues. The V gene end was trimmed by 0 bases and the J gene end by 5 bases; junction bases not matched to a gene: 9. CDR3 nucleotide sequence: TGTGCCAGCAGCTTGGCCCAAGCGGGAGACGTTGAGACCCAGTACTTC. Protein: CASSLAQAGDVETQYF.

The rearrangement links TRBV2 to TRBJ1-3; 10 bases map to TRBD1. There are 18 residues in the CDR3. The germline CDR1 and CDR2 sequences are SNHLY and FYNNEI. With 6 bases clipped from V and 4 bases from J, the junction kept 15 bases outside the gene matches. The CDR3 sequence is CASSVTFVGTGVGNTIYF. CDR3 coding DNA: TGTGCCAGCAGCGTCACCTTTGTTGGGACAGGGGTAGGAAACACCATATATTTT.

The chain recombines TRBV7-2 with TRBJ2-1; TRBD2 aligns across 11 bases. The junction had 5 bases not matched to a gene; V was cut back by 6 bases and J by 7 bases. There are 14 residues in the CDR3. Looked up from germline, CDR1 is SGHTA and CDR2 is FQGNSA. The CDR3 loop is CASRLAGVKNEQFF. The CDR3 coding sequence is TGTGCCAGCAGACTAGCGGGAGTGAAAAATGAGCAGTTCTTC.

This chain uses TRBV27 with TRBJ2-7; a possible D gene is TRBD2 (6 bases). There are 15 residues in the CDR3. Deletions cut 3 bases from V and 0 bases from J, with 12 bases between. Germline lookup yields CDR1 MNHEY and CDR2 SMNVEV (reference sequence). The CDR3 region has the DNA TGTGCCAGCAGTTTCAGCGGGCCTAGCTCCTACGAGCAGTACTTC. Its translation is CASSFSGPSSYEQYF.

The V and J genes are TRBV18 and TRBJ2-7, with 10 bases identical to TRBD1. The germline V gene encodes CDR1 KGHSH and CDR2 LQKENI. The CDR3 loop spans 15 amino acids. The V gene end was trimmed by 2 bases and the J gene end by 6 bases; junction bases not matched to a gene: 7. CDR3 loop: CASSPSGQGTFEQYF. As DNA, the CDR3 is TGTGCCAGCTCACCATCGGGACAGGGGACCTTCGAGCAGTACTTC.

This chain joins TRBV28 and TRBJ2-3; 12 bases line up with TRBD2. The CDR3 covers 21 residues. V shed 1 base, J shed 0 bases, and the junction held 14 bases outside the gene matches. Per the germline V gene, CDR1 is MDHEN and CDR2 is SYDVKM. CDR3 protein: CASSLYLAGGPPGESTDTQYF. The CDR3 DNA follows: TGTGCCAGCAGTTTATACCTAGCGGGAGGGCCGCCGGGTGAGAGCACAGATACGCAGTATTTT.

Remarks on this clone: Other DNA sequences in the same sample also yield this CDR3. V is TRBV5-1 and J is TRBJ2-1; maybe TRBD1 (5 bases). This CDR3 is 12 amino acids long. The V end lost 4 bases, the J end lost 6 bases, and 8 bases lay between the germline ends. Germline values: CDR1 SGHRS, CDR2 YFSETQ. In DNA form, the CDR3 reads TGCGCCAGCAGCGTCCAGGGCAATGAGCAGTTCTTC. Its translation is CASSVQGNEQFF.

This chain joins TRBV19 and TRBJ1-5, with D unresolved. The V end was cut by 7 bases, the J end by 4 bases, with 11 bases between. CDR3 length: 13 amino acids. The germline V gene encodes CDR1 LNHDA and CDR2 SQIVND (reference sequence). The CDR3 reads CASKTGRNQPQHF. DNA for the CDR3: TGTGCCAGTAAGACTGGGAGGAATCAGCCCCAGCATTTT.

The CDR3 DNA follows: TGTGCCAGCAGCCCCTCAACAGCTCCAAGGATACCCTACGAGCAGTACTTC. Encoded protein: CASSPSTAPRIPYEQYF. This rearrangement joins TRBV7-2 to TRBJ2-5; D not certain. The end of the DNA fits TRBJ2-7 better, so the J call may be wrong. CDR1 and CDR2 (germline): SGHTA, FQGNSA. The CDR3 is 17 residues long.

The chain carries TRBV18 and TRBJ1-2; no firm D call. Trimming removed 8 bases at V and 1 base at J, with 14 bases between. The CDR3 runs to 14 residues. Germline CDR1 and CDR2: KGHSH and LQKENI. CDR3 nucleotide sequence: TGTGCCAGCCATGGGAGCGGCTTTAACTATGGCTACACCTTC. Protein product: CASHGSGFNYGYTF.

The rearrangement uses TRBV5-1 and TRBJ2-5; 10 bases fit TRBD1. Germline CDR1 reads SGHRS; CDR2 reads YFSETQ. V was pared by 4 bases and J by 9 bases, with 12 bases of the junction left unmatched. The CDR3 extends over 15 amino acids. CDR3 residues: CASSASGTGVSAQYF. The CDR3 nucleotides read TGCGCCAGCAGCGCATCCGGGACAGGGGTTTCGGCCCAGTACTTC. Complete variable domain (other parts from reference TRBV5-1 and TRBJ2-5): KAGVTQTPRYLIKTRGQQVTLSCSPISGHRSVSWYQQTPGQGLQFLFEYFSETQRNKGNFPGRFSGRQFSNSRSEMNVSTLELGDSALYLCASSASGTGVSAQYFGPGTRLLVL.

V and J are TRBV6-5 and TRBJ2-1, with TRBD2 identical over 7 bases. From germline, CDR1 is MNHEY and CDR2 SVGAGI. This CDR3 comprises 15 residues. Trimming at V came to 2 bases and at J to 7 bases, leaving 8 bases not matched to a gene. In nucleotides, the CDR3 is TGTGCCAGCAGTTACGATACGACTAGCAAGAATGAGCAGTTCTTC. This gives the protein CASSYDTTSKNEQFF.